Following are 6 T cell receptor beta chains from one sample sequenced in a study of blood T cell repertoires in COVID-19. TCRdb's table, derived via immunoSEQ multiplex PCR, lists solely in-frame clones and lacks some. Of tens of thousands of clones in the sample, 60% to 80% were seen once. The source material was peripheral blood. These receptor sequences come from a woman aged 45-60 years with acute or convalescent COVID-19.

The table lists this clone with a few counts. V usage is TRBV27 and J usage is TRBJ1-4; TRBD1 might be the D (6 bases). The CDR3 runs to 16 residues. V shed 3 bases and J shed 8 bases, with 19 bases lying between them. CDR1 and CDR2 (germline): MNHEY, SMNVEV (reference sequence). The chain's CDR3 is CASSFFNRVQGEKLFF. CDR3 DNA: TGTGCCAGCAGTTTTTTTAACAGGGTGCAGGGAGAAAAACTGTTTTTT.

This clone was seen a handful of times. The chain has TRBV27 and TRBJ1-4; possible D gene TRBD1, 6 bases. Trimming removed 2 bases from V and 4 bases from J, with 17 bases in between. Germline loops: CDR1 MNHEY, CDR2 SMNVEV (reference sequence). The CDR3 is 17 residues long. The CDR3 DNA reads as TGTGCCAGCAGTTTAAAGGGGGGGGATGGACGTAATGAAAAACTGTTTTTT. It specifies CASSLKGGDGRNEKLFF.

The rearrangement uses TRBV15 and TRBJ1-6, with D unresolved. CDR3 length: 14 residues. The germline V gene has CDR1 LNHNV and CDR2 YYDKDF (reference sequence). V lost 0 bases, J lost 8 bases, and 8 bases lay in between. The CDR3: CATSRDNFYSPLHF. In DNA form, the CDR3 reads TGTGCCACCAGCAGAGACAATTTTTATTCACCCCTCCACTTT. The entire variable domain, with the rest obtained from reference TRBV15 and TRBJ1-6, is as follows: DAMVIQNPRYQVTQFGKPVTLSCSQTLNHNVMYWYQQKSSQAPKLLFHYYDKDFNNEADTPDNFQSRRPNTSFCFLDIRSPGLGDTAMYLCATSRDNFYSPLHFGNGTRLTVT.

The chain couples TRBV5-8 to TRBJ1-6; possible D gene TRBD1, 6 bases. V lost 6 bases to trimming and J lost 9 bases, with 19 bases between them. Germline CDR1 and CDR2: SGHTS and YDEGEE. CDR3 length equals 15 residues. The CDR3 nucleotides read TGTGCCAGCATCTCAGTGGGGGGGCACGGTTCACCCCTCCACTTT. Its protein is CASISVGGHGSPLHF.

The chain uses TRBV12-3 or TRBV12-4 and TRBJ1-2; TRBD1 is a possible D gene (5 bases). The CDR3 has 13 amino acids. V was clipped by 4 bases and J by 7 bases, with 13 bases between them. The CDR3 DNA reads as TGTGCCAGCAGTTCGATGGGGGGGTCTGGCTACACCTTC. This encodes CASSSMGGSGYTF.

The chain links TRBV29-1 to TRBJ2-7; no reliable D call. Deletions cut 6 bases from V and 2 bases from J, with 14 bases between. CDR3 length: 13 amino acids. Germline-derived CDR1 and CDR2 are SQVTM and ANQGSEA. CDR3 loop: CSVHKHRTYEQYF. CDR3 sequence (DNA): TGCAGCGTCCATAAACACCGTACCTACGAGCAGTACTTC.